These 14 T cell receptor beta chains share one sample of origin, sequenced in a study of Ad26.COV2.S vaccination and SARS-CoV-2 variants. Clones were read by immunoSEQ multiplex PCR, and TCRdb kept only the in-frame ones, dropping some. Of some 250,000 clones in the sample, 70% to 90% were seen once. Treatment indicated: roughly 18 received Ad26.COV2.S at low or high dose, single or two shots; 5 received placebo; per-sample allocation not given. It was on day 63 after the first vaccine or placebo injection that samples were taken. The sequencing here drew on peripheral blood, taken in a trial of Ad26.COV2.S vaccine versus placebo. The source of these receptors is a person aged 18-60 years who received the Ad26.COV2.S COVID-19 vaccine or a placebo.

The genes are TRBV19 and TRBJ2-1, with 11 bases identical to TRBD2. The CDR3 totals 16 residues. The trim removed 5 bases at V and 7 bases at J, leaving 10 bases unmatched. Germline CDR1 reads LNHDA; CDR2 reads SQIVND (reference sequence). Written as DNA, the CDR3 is TGTGCCAGTAGTGCCGGGACTAGCGGATTCTGGAATGAGCAGTTCTTC. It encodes CASSAGTSGFWNEQFF.

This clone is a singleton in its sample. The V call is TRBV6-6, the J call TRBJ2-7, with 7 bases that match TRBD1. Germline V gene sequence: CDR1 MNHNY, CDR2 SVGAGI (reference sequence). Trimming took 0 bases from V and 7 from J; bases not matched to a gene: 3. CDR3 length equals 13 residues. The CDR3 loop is CASSYSQGREQYF. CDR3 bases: TGTGCCAGCAGTTACTCACAGGGGCGAGAGCAGTACTTC.

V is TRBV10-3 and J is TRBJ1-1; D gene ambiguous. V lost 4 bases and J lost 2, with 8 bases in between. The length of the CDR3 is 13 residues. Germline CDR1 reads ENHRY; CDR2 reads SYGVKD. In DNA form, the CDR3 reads TGTGCCATCAGTGGGGCCACTAACACTGAAGCTTTCTTT. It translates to CAISGATNTEAFF.

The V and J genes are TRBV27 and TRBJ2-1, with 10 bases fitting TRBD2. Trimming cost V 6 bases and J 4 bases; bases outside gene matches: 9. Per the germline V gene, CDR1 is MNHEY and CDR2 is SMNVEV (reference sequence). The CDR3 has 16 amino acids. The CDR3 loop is CASRTPGLARYNEQFF. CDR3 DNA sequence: TGTGCCAGCAGAACCCCGGGACTAGCGAGATACAATGAGCAGTTCTTC.

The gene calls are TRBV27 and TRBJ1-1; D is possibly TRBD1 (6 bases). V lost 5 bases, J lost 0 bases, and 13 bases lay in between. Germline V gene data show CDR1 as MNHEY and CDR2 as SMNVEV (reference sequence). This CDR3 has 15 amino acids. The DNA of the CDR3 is TGTGCCAGCAGTCTCAGGGGTGGTGTGAACACTGAAGCTTTCTTT. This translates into CASSLRGGVNTEAFF.

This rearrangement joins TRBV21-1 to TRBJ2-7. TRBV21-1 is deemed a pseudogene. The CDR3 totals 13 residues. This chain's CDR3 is CAPWLMGGYEQYF. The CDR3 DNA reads TGTGCCCCCTGGTTAATGGGCGGCTACGAGCAGTACTTC.

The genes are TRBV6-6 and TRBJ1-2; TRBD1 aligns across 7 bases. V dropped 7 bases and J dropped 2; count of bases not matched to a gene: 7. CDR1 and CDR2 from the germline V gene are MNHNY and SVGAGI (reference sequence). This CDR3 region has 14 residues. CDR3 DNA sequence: TGTGCCAGCACCCAAGGACAGGCCAACTATGGCTACACCTTC. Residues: CASTQGQANYGYTF.

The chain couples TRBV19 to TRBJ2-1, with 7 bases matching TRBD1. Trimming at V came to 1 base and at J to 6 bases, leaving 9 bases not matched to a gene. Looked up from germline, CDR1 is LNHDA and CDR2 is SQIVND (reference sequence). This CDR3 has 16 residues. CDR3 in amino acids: CASSIGFRGLRNEQFF. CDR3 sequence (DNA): TGTGCCAGTAGTATAGGGTTCAGGGGGTTACGCAATGAGCAGTTCTTC.

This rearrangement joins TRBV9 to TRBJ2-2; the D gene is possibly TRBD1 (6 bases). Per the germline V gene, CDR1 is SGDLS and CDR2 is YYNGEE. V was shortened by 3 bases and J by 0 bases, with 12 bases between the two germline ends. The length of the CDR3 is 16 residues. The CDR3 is CASSDVQGPNTGELFF. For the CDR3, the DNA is TGTGCCAGCAGCGACGTACAGGGTCCGAACACCGGGGAGCTGTTTTTT.

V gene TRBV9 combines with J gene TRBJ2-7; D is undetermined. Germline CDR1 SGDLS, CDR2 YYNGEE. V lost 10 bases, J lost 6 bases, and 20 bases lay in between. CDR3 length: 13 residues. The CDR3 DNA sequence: TGTGCCGGAGCTCCTTCCTTCTCGGGCGAGCAGTACTTC. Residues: CAGAPSFSGEQYF.

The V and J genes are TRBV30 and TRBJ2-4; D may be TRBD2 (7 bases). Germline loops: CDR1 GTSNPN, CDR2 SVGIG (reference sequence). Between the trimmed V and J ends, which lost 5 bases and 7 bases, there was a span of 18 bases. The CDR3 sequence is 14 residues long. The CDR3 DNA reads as TGTGCCTGGGTAAGGGGGGGAGATGCCAACATTCAGTACTTC. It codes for CAWVRGGDANIQYF.

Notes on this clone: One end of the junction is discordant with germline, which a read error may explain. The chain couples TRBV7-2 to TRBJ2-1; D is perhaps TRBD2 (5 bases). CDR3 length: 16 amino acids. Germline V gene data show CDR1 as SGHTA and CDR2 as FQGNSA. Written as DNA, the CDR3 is TGTGCCAGCAGCCTAGCATCTAGCTTTGTGGGCAATGAGCAGTTCTTC. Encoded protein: CASSLASSFVGNEQFF.

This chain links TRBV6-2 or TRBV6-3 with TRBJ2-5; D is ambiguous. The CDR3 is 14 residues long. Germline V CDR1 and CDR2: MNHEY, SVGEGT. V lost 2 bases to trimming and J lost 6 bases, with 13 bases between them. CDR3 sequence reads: CASSYTQVGKTQYF. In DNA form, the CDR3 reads TGTGCCAGCAGTTACACTCAGGTGGGAAAGACCCAGTACTTC.

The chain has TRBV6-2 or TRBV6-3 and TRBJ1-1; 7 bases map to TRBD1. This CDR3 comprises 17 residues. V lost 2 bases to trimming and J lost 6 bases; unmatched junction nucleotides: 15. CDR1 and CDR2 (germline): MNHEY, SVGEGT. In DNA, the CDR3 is TGTGCCAGCAGTTACGCCACTCTGACAGGGCCAAATCCTGAAGCTTTCTTT. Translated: CASSYATLTGPNPEAFF.